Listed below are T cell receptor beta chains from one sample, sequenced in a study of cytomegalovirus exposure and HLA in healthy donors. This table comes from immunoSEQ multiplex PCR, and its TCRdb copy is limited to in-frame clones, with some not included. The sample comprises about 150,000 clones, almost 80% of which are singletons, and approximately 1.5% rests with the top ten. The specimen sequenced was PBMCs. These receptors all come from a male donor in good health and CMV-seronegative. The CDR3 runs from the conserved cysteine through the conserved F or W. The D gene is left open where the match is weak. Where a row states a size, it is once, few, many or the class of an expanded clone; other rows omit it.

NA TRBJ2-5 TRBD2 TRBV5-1 TGCGCCAGCAGCTTTGGAGGGACTAGTCAACAGACCCAGTACTTC CASSFGGTSQQTQYF
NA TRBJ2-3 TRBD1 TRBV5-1 TGCGCCAGAACGCCCCGGGACAGGAGCACAGATACGCAGTATTTT CARTPRDRSTDTQYF
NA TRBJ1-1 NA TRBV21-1 TGTGCCAGCAGCAACTTACAGGGTAACACTGAAGCTTTCTTT CASSNLQGNTEAFF
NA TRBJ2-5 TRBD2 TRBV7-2 TGTGCCAGCAGCTTAGTGGCTAGCGGGAGGGAGACCCAGTACTTC CASSLVASGRETQYF
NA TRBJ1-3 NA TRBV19 TGTGCCAGTAGAATGGAAGGGGCAAACACCATATATTTT CASRMEGANTIYF
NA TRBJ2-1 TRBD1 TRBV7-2 TGTGCCAGCAGCTCAACAGGGGCGACCTACAATGAGCAGTTCTTC CASSSTGATYNEQFF
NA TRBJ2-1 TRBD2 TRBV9 TGTGCCAGCAGCGTCCTGAGCGGGGGGGGCAATGAGCAGTTCTTC CASSVLSGGGNEQFF
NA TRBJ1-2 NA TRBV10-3 TGTGCCATCAGTGAGACAAGTTATGGCTACACCTTC CAISETSYGYTF
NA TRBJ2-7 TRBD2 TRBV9 TGTGCCAGCAGCATGGGGACTAGCGGGGATAGAGAGCAGTACTTC CASSMGTSGDREQYF
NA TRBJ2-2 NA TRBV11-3 TGTGCCAGCAGCCCGGGACAGAACACCGGGGAGCTGTTTTTT CASSPGQNTGELFF
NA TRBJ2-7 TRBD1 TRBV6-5 TGTGCCAGCAGTAACTCCTGGACAGGGCGGAACGAGCAGTACTTC CASSNSWTGRNEQYF
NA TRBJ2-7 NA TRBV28 TGTGCCAGCAGTTTTAGGGGCGGCGAGCAGTACTTC CASSFRGGEQYF
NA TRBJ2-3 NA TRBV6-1 TGTGCCAGCAGTGATGCGAGGGAAACAGATACGCAGTATTTT CASSDARETDTQYF
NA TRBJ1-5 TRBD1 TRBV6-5 TGTGCCAGCAGTTCTACAGGGGGCGGTCAGCCCCAGCATTTT CASSSTGGGQPQHF
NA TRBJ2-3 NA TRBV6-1 TGTGCCAGCAGTGAAGCGGGCCGGGGGACTGCGAATACGCAGTATTTT CASSEAGRGTANTQYF
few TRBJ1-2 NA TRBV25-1 TGTGCCAGCAGTGAACAGGGCTATGGCTACACCTTC CASSEQGYGYTF
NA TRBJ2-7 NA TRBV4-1 TGCGCCAGCAGCCCGGGGGGCCTCGAGCAGTACTTC CASSPGGLEQYF
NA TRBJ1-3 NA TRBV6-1 TGTGCAAGCAGCCGCTCTGGAAACACCATATATTTT CASSRSGNTIYF
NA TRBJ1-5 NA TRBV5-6 TGTGCCAGCAGCTTGGCCGCGAGGGGGGGCGCCGGTCAGCCCCAGCATTTT CASSLAARGGAGQPQHF
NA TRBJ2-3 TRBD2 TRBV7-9 TGTGCCAGCAGCTCGGGACTAGCACAAGATACGCAGTATTTT CASSSGLAQDTQYF
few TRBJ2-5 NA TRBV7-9 TGTGCCAGCAGCTTAGCAGGATCCGGGGAGACCCAGTACTTC CASSLAGSGETQYF
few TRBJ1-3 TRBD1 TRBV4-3 TGCGCCAGCAGCCCTCACAGGGGTACAAACACCATATATTTT CASSPHRGTNTIYF
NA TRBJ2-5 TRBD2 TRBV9 TGTGCCAGCAGCCCCCGGACTAGCAAACAAGAGACCCAGTACTTC CASSPRTSKQETQYF
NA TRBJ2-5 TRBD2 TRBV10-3 TGTGCCATCAGTGAGTCTAGGACTAGCGGCCAGACCCAGTACTTC CAISESRTSGQTQYF
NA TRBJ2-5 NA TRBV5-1 TGCGCCAGCAGCCGACTAGAGGAAGAGACCCAGTACTTC CASSRLEEETQYF
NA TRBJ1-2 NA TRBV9 TGTGCCAGCAGCGTAAAATGGTCGGGGGGGCATGGAGGCTACACCTTC CASSVKWSGGHGGYTF
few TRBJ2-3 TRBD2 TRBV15 TGTGCCACCAGCAGAGATCTGTTAGCGGGACTGGGAGATACGCAGTATTTT CATSRDLLAGLGDTQYF
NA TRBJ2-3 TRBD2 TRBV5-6 TGTGCCAGCAGCCAGGCCAGCGGGGGCACAGATACGCAGTATTTT CASSQASGGTDTQYF
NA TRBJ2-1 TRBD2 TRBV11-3 TGTGCCAGCAGCTTAGATACCCGACTAGCGGGAGTGGGTGAGCAGTTCTTC CASSLDTRLAGVGEQFF
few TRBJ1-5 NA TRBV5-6 TGTGCCAGCAGCTCGACCCTCGGGTCCCTTCAGCCCCAGCATTTT CASSSTLGSLQPQHF
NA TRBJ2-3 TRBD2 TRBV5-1 TGCGCCAGCAGCTTGGCCCTAGCGGGCACAGATACGCAGTATTTT CASSLALAGTDTQYF
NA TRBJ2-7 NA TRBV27 TGTGCCAGCAGTTTTGCGGGATCCTCCTACGAGCAGTACTTC CASSFAGSSYEQYF
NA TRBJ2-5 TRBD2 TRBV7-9 TGTGCCAGCAGCAGGGAGGGAGTTCAAGAGACCCAGTACTTC CASSREGVQETQYF
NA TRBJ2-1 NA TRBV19 TGTGCCAGTAGTACCGGGACTTACAATGAGCAGTTCTTC CASSTGTYNEQFF
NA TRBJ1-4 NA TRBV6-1 TGTGCCAGCAGGGCCGGGACAACTAATGAAAAACTGTTTTTT CASRAGTTNEKLFF
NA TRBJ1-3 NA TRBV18 TGTGCCAGCACTACTGACTCTGGAAACACCATATATTTT CASTTDSGNTIYF
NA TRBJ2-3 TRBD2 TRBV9 TGTGCCAGCAGCGTTAGCGGGGGGCTAGGGGATACGCAGTATTTT CASSVSGGLGDTQYF
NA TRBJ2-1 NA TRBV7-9 TGTGCCAGCAGCTTACGACGGCAGGGCAATGAGCAGTTCTTC CASSLRRQGNEQFF
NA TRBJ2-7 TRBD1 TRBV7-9 TGTGCCAGCAGCTCCGGGACAGGGGACTACGAGCAGTACTTC CASSSGTGDYEQYF
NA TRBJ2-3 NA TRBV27 TGTGCCAGCAGTTCCCGGACACCGCACACGCAGTATTTT CASSSRTPHTQYF
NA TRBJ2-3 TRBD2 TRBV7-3 TGTGCCAGCAGCTTAGGACTAGCGGGAGGTCTAGATACGCAGTATTTT CASSLGLAGGLDTQYF
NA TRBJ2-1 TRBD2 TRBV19 TGTGCCAGTAGTATAGCTACTAGCGGGAGGCTCTACAATGAGCAGTTCTTC CASSIATSGRLYNEQFF
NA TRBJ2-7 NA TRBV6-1 TGTGCCAGCAGTGAACAAGGGGGGGCCTACGAGCAGTACTTC CASSEQGGAYEQYF
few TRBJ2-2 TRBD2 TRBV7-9 TGTGCCAGCAGCTTAACTAGCGGGAGGTCGAACACCGGGGAGCTGTTTTTT CASSLTSGRSNTGELFF
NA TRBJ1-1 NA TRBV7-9 TGTGCCAGCAGCTTACCGGGACATGGGGACACTGAAGCTTTCTTT CASSLPGHGDTEAFF
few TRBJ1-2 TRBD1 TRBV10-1 TGCGCCAGTAGGGACAGGGGATCCGGCTACACCTTC CASRDRGSGYTF
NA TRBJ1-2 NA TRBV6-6 TGTGCCAGCAGTTACTTAAGGGAGGGAGGCTACACCTTC CASSYLREGGYTF
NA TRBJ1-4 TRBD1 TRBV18 TGTGCCAGCTCACCCAATATGGACAGGGGCGAAAAACTGTTTTTT CASSPNMDRGEKLFF
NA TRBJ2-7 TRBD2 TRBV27 TGTGCCAGCATCTCTTCTAGCGGGAGCTACGAGCAGTACTTC CASISSSGSYEQYF
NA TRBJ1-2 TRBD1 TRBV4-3 TGCGCCAGCAGCCAACGAAAGGGGGCGGATGTCTACACCTTC CASSQRKGADVYTF
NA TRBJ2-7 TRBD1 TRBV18 TGTGCCAGCTCACCACTCGGGACAGGGGTCAACGAGCAGTACTTC CASSPLGTGVNEQYF
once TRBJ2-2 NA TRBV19 TGTGCCAGTAGTCTTCAGGTTACCGGGGAGCTGTTTTTT CASSLQVTGELFF
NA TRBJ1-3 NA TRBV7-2 TGTGCCAGCAGCTTACTCGCCTCGGGGGGAAACACCATATATTTT CASSLLASGGNTIYF
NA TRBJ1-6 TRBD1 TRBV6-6 TGTGCCAGCAGTCCCACAGGGGACTCACCCCTCCACTTT CASSPTGDSPLHF
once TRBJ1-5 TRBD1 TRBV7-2 TGTGCCAGCAGCTCGGGACAGGGATTGGGTCAGCCCCAGCATTTT CASSSGQGLGQPQHF
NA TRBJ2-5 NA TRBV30 TGTGCCTGGAGTTCCGGACAGCTGCAGACCCAGTACTTC CAWSSGQLQTQYF
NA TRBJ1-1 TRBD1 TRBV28 TGTGCCAGCAGTTTGACAGGGGGCCGTGAAGCTTTCTTT CASSLTGGREAFF
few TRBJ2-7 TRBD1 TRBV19 TGTGCCAGTAGTATAGAACAGGGGCCTTCCTACGAGCAGTACTTC CASSIEQGPSYEQYF
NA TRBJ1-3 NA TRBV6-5 TGTGCCAGCAGTTACACTTTCCAGGGGTCTGGAAACACCATATATTTT CASSYTFQGSGNTIYF
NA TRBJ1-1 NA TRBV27 TGTGCCAGCAGCCTTCTATTGAACACTGAAGCTTTCTTT CASSLLLNTEAFF